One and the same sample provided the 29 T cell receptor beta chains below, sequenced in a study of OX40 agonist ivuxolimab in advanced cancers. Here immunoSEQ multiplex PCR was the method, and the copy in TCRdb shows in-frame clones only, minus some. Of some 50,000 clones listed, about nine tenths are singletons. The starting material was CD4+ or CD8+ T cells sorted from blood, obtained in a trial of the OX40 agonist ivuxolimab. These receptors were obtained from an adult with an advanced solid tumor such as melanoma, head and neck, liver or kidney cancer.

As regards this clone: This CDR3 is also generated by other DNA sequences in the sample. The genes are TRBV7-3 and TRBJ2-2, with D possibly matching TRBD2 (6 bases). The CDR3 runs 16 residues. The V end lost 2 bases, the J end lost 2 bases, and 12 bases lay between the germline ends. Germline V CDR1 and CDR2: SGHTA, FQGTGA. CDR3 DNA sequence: TGTGCCAGCAGCTTATTAGGGACTTCCAACACCGGGGAGCTGTTTTTT. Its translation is CASSLLGTSNTGELFF. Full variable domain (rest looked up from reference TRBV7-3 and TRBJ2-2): GAGVSQTPSNKVTEKGKYVELRCDPISGHTALYWYRQSLGQGPEFLIYFQGTGAADDSGLPNDRFFAVRPEGSVSTLKIQRTERGDSAVYLCASSLLGTSNTGELFFGEGSRLTVL.

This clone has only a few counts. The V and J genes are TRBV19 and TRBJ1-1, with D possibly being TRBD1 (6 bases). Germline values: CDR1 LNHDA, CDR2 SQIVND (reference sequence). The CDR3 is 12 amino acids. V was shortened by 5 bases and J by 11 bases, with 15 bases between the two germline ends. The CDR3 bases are TGTGCCAGTAGTCCTCGGGGGCTTTGGGCTTTCTTT. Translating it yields CASSPRGLWAFF.

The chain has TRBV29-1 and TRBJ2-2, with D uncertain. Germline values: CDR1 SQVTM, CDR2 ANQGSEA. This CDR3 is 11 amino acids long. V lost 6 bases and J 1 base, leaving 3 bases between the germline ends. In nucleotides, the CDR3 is TGCAGCGTGGGGAACACCGGGGAGCTGTTTTTT. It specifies CSVGNTGELFF.

The CDR3 sequence is CASSVSGGAGELFF. CDR3 nucleotides: TGTGCCAGCAGCGTCTCGGGCGGCGCCGGGGAGCTGTTTTTT. The rearrangement links TRBV7-9 to TRBJ2-2; D not resolved. The CDR3 totals 14 residues. Germline V gene data show CDR1 as SEHNR and CDR2 as FQNEAQ (reference sequence). V gave up 5 bases and J gave up 6 bases, with 13 bases separating them.

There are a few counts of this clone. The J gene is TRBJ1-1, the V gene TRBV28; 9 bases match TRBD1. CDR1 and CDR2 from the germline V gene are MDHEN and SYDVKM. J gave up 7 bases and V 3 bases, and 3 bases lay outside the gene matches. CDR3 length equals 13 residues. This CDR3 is CASSLGTGLEAFF. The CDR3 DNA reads TGTGCCAGCAGTTTGGGGACAGGGCTTGAAGCTTTCTTT.

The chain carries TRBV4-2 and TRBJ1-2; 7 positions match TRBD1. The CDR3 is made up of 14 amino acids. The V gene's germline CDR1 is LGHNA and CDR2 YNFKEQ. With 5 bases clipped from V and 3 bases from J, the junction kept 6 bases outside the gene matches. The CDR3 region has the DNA TGTGCCAGCAGCGTCTGGACAGGAGACTATGGCTACACCTTC. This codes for CASSVWTGDYGYTF.

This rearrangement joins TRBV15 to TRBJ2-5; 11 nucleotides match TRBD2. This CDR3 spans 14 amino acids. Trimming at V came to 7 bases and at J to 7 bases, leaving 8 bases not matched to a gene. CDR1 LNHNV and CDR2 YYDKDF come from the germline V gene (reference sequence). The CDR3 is CATNLLAGAGTQYF. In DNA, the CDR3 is TGTGCCACCAACCTACTAGCGGGAGCAGGGACCCAGTACTTC.

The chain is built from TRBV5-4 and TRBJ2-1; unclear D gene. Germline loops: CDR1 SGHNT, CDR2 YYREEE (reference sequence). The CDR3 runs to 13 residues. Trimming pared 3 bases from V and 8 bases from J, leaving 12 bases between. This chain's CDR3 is CASSSRVRDEQFF. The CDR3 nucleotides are TGTGCCAGCAGCTCAAGGGTACGGGATGAGCAGTTCTTC.

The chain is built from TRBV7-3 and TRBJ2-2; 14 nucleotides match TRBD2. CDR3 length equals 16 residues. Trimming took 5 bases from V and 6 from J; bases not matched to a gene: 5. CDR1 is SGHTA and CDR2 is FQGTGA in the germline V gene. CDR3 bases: TGTGCCAGCAGCATCACGGGACTAGCGGGAGCCGGGGAGCTGTTTTTT. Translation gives CASSITGLAGAGELFF.

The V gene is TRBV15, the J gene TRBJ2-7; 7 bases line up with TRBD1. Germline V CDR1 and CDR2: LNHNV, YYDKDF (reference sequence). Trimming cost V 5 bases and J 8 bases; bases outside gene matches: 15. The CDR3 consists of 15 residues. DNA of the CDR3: TGTGCCACCAGCGGGGGTCGGGACAGCGCTACGAAGCAGTACTTC. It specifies CATSGGRDSATKQYF.

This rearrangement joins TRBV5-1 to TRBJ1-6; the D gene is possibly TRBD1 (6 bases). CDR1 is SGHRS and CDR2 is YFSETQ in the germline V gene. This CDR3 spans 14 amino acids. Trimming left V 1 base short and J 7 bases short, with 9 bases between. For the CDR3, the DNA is TGCGCCAGCAGCTTGCGACAGGAAAATTCACCCCTCCACTTT. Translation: CASSLRQENSPLHF.

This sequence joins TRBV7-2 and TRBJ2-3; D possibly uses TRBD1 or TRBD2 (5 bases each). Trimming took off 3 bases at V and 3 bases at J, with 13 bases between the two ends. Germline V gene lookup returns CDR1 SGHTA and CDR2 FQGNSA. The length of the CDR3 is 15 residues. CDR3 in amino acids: CASSFPGPVTDTQYF. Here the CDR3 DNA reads TGTGCCAGCAGCTTTCCGGGACCAGTAACAGATACGCAGTATTTT.

CDR3 in DNA: TGTGCCAGCAGCCCCGGACGGGCAAACGAGCAGTACTTC. Its translation: CASSPGRANEQYF. The chain employs TRBV11-2 and TRBJ2-7; D unclear. V dropped 5 bases and J dropped 5 bases, with 13 bases sitting between them. Germline CDR1 and CDR2: SGHAT and FQNNGV. CDR3 length equals 13 residues.

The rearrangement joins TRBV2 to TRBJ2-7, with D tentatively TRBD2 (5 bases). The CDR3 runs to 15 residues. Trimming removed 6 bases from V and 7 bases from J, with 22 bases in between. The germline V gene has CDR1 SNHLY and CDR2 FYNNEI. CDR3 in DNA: TGTGCCAGCAGGTACCGATCCGGAGGCCCTGAGGAGCAGTACTTC. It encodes CASRYRSGGPEEQYF.

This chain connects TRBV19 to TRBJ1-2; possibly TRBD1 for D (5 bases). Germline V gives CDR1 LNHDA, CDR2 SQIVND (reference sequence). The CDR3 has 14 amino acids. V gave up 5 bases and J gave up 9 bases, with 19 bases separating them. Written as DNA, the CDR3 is TGTGCCAGTAGTGGGGGGACGGGACTATGGAGCTACACCTTC. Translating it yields CASSGGTGLWSYTF. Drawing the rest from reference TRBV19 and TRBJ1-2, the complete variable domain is DGGITQSPKYLFRKEGQNVTLSCEQNLNHDAMYWYRQDPGQGLRLIYYSQIVNDFQKGDIAEGYSVSREKKESFPLTVTSAQKNPTAFYLCASSGGTGLWSYTFGSGTRLTVV.

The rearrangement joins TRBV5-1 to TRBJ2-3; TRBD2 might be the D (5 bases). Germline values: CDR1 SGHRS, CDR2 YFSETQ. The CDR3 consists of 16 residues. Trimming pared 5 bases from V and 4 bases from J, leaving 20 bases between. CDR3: CASRRETHGGADTQYF. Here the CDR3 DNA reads TGCGCCAGCAGACGAGAGACTCACGGAGGAGCAGATACGCAGTATTTT.

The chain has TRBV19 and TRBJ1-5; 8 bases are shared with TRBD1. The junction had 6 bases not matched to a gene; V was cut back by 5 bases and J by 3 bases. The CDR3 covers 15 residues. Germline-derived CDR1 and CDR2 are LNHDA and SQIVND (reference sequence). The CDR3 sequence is CASSESGQVNQPQHF. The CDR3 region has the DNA TGTGCCAGTAGTGAATCGGGACAGGTCAATCAGCCCCAGCATTTT.

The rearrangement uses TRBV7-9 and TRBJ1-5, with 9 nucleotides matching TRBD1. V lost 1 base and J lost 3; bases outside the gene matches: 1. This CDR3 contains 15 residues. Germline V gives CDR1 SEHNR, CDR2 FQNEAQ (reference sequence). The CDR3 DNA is TGTGCCAGCAGCTTAGGGACAGGGGTCAATCAGCCCCAGCATTTT. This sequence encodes CASSLGTGVNQPQHF.

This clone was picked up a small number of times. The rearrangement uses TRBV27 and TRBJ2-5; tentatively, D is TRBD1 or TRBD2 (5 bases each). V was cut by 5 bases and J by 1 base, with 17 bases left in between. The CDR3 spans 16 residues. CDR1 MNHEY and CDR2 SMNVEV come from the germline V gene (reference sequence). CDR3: CASSIPPGTFQETQYF. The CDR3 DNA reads TGTGCCAGCAGTATCCCTCCCGGGACCTTCCAAGAGACCCAGTACTTC.

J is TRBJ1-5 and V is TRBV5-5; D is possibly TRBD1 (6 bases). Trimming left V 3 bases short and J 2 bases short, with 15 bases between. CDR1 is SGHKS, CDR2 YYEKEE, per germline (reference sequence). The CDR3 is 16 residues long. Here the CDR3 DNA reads TGTGCCAGCAGCTCTGGGGGGGGCGCTGGCAATCAGCCCCAGCATTTT. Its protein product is CASSSGGGAGNQPQHF. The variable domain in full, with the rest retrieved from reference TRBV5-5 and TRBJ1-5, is DAGVTQSPTHLIKTRGQQVTLRCSPISGHKSVSWYQQVLGQGPQFIFQYYEKEERGRGNFPDRFSARQFPNYSSELNVNALLLGDSALYLCASSSGGGAGNQPQHFGDGTRLSIL.

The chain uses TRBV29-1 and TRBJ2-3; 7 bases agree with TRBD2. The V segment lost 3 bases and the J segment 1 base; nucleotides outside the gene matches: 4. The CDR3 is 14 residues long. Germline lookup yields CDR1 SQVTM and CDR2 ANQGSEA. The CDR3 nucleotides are TGCAGCGTTGAGAGTGGGGGGGGCACAGATACGCAGTATTTT. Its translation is CSVESGGGTDTQYF.

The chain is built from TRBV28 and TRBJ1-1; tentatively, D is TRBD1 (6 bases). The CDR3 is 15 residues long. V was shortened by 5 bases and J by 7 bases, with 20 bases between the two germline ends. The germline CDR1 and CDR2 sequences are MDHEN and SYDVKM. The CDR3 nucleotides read TGTGCCAGCAGTCCATACGGGGGGGCCCTCAATGAAGCTTTCTTT. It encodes CASSPYGGALNEAFF. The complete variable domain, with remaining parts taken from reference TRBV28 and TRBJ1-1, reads DVKVTQSSRYLVKRTGEKVFLECVQDMDHENMFWYRQDPGLGLRLIYFSYDVKMKEKGDIPEGYSVSREKKERFSLILESASTNQTSMYLCASSPYGGALNEAFFGQGTRLTVV.

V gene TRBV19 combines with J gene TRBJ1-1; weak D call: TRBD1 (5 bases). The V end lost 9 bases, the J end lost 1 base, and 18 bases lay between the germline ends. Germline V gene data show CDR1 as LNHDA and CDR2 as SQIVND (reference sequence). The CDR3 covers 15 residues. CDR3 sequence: CASERAGKRNTEAFF. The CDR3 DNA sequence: TGTGCCAGCGAACGGGCAGGGAAGAGGAACACTGAAGCTTTCTTT. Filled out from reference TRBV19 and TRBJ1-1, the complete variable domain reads DGGITQSPKYLFRKEGQNVTLSCEQNLNHDAMYWYRQDPGQGLRLIYYSQIVNDFQKGDIAEGYSVSREKKESFPLTVTSAQKNPTAFYLCASERAGKRNTEAFFGQGTRLTVV.

The CDR3 protein is CASSPAGQGRSGNTIYF. CDR3 sequence (DNA): TGTGCCAGCTCACCGGCGGGACAGGGCCGCTCTGGAAACACCATATATTTT. The chain joins TRBV18 to TRBJ1-3, with TRBD1 identical over 9 bases. Trimming at V came to 3 bases and at J to 0 bases, leaving 6 bases not matched to a gene. CDR3 length equals 17 residues. Per the germline V gene, CDR1 is KGHSH and CDR2 is LQKENI.

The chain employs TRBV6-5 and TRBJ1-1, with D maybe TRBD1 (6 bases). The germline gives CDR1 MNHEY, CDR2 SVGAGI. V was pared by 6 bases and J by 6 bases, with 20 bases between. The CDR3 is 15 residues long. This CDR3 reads CASSYVGGLRAEAFF. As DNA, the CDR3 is TGTGCCAGCAGCTACGTCGGGGGCCTTCGGGCTGAAGCTTTCTTT.

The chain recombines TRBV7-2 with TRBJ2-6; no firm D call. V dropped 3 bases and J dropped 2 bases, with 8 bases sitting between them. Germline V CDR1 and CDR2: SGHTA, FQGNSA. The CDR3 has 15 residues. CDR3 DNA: TGTGCCAGCAGCTTTCAAGGGCCTGGGGCCAACGTCCTGACTTTC. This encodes CASSFQGPGANVLTF.

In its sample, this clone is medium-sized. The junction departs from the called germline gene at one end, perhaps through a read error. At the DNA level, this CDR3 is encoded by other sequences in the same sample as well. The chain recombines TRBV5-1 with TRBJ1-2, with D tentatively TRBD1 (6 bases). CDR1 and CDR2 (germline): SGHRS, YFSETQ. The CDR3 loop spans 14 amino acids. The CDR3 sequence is CASSTGQPNYGYTF. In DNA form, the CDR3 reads TGTGCCAGCAGCACCGGACAGCCGAACTATGGCTACACCTTC.

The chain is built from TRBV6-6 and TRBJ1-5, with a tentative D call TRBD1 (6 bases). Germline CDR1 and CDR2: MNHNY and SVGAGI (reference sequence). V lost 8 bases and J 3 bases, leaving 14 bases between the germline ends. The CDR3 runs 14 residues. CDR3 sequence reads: CASRGGAVNQPQHF. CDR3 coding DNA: TGTGCCAGCCGTGGGGGGGCTGTCAATCAGCCCCAGCATTTT.

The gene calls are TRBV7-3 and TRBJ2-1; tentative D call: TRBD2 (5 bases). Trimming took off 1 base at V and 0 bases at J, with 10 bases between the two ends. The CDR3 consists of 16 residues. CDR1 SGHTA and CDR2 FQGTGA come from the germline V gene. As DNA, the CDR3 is TGTGCCAGCAGCTTAATGTCGGGAAGCTCCTACAATGAGCAGTTCTTC. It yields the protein CASSLMSGSSYNEQFF.